The 3 T cell receptor beta chains reported below all come from one sample, sequenced in a study of cytomegalovirus exposure and HLA in healthy donors. Measured with immunoSEQ multiplex PCR; TCRdb has only the in-frame clones, and not every one. The data contain tens of thousands of clones, almost 97% of them singletons. Sequencing used PBMCs. The source of these receptors is a man aged 18 to 30 in good health and CMV-seropositive.

The chain carries TRBV4-1 and TRBJ2-2, with 9 bases identical to TRBD2. CDR1 MGHRA and CDR2 YSYEKL come from the germline V gene. J lost 4 bases, V lost 5 bases, and 5 bases had no gene match. The length of the CDR3 is 15 residues. DNA of the CDR3: TGCGCCAGCAGCGGACTAGCGCTCAGCACCGGGGAGCTGTTTTTT. Amino acid sequence: CASSGLALSTGELFF.

The V call is TRBV7-3, the J call TRBJ2-3; 9 bases map to TRBD2. Germline V CDR1 and CDR2: SGHTA, FQGTGA. The CDR3 is made up of 14 amino acids. The J segment lost 2 bases and the V segment lost 4 bases, leaving 1 base of the junction unmatched. In DNA form, the CDR3 reads TGTGCCAGCAGCTCTAGCGGGGTCACAGATACGCAGTATTTT. It yields the protein CASSSSGVTDTQYF.

In DNA, the CDR3 is TGTGCCAGCAGCGTAGGGTTAACACACGATCAGCCCCAGCATTTT. Protein product: CASSVGLTHDQPQHF. The chain recombines TRBV9 with TRBJ1-5; D gene ambiguous. Trimming took off 0 bases at V and 5 bases at J, with 12 bases between the two ends. Germline CDR1 is SGDLS and CDR2 is YYNGEE. The CDR3 spans 15 residues.